Following are 13 T cell receptor beta chains from one sample sequenced in a study of OX40 agonist ivuxolimab in advanced cancers. Assay: immunoSEQ multiplex PCR; the TCRdb copy retains only in-frame clones and omits some. The sample carries about 12,000 clones, around 83% recorded once. This sample comprised CD4+ or CD8+ T cells sorted from blood, obtained in a trial of the OX40 agonist ivuxolimab. The receptors shown here come from an adult with an advanced solid tumor such as melanoma, head and neck, liver or kidney cancer.

CDR3 region: CASEPSDEQFF. The CDR3 nucleotides are TGTGCCAGCGAACCTAGCGATGAGCAGTTCTTC. The chain combines TRBV7-9 with TRBJ2-1, with D possibly matching TRBD2 (6 bases). Between the trimmed V and J ends, which lost 8 bases and 8 bases, there was a span of 10 bases. CDR1 SEHNR and CDR2 FQNEAQ come from the germline V gene (reference sequence). This CDR3 comprises 11 residues.

The chain recombines TRBV10-3 with TRBJ2-2; 11 bases map to TRBD2. Per the germline V gene, CDR1 is ENHRY and CDR2 is SYGVKD. The CDR3 has 15 amino acids. The ends lost 8 bases at V and 3 bases at J; junction bases unmatched: 5. This CDR3 is CAIGVAGGYTGELFF. CDR3 DNA sequence: TGTGCCATCGGGGTAGCGGGAGGGTACACCGGGGAGCTGTTTTTT.

The chain recombines TRBV5-1 with TRBJ2-7, with 11 bases identical to TRBD2. With V trimmed by 4 bases and J by 6 bases, 12 bases remained unmatched. The germline V gene encodes CDR1 SGHRS and CDR2 YFSETQ. The CDR3 runs to 16 residues. CDR3 nucleotide sequence: TGCGCCAGCAGCCCCGTGGTACTAGCGGGAGTCGTCGAGCAGTACTTC. Protein product: CASSPVVLAGVVEQYF.

V and J are TRBV5-1 and TRBJ2-7; no firm D call. This CDR3 is built from 11 residues. CDR1 and CDR2 from the germline V gene are SGHRS and YFSETQ. Deletions cut 4 bases from V and 2 bases from J, with 4 bases between. The chain's CDR3 is CASSPPYEQYF. CDR3 bases: TGCGCCAGCAGCCCACCCTACGAGCAGTACTTC.

The rearrangement links TRBV12-1 to TRBJ2-6; TRBD1, the D gene given by the table, was not confirmed from the DNA. TRBV12-1 has pseudogene status. The CDR3 sequence is 18 residues long. For the CDR3, the DNA is TGTGCCAGCAGCGGTATTTATGTAGGACAAAGTCGGGCCAACGTCCTGACTTTC. Protein: CASSGIYVGQSRANVLTF.

The gene calls are TRBV5-1 and TRBJ1-1; D is ambiguous. Between the trimmed V and J ends, which lost 3 bases and 1 base, there was a span of 13 bases. The CDR3 has 15 residues. CDR1 and CDR2 from the germline V gene are SGHRS and YFSETQ. The CDR3 bases are TGCGCCAGCAGCTCCCTCAATGACGGGAACACTGAAGCTTTCTTT. The encoded protein is CASSSLNDGNTEAFF.

This chain joins TRBV19 and TRBJ2-7; D is unresolved. CDR3 length: 14 residues. The V gene's germline CDR1 is LNHDA and CDR2 SQIVND (reference sequence). Trimming stripped 1 base from V and 0 bases from J, with 7 bases between. CDR3: CASSIVGNSYEQYF. The CDR3 DNA reads TGTGCCAGTAGTATAGTCGGCAACTCCTACGAGCAGTACTTC.

This chain joins TRBV11-2 and TRBJ2-7, with D hard to call. This CDR3 comprises 14 residues. Germline loops: CDR1 SGHAT, CDR2 FQNNGV. Trimming removed 5 bases at V and 0 bases at J, with 11 bases between. The CDR3 DNA reads TGTGCCAGCAGCCTTATGAGTGCCTCCTACGAGCAGTACTTC. It encodes CASSLMSASYEQYF. Filled out from reference TRBV11-2 and TRBJ2-7, the complete variable domain reads EAGVAQSPRYKIIEKRQSVAFWCNPISGHATLYWYQQILGQGPKLLIQFQNNGVVDDSQLPKDRFSAERLKGVDSTLKIQPAKLEDSAVYLCASSLMSASYEQYFGPGTRLTVT.

The gene calls are TRBV7-3 and TRBJ2-7, with D unclear. This CDR3 region has 14 residues. Germline values: CDR1 SGHTA, CDR2 FQGTGA. V was clipped by 5 bases and J by 3 bases, with 14 bases between them. The CDR3 DNA reads TGTGCCAGCAGCGCTTATGCAGGCGGCTACGAGCAGTACTTC. It encodes CASSAYAGGYEQYF.

In its sample, this clone was seen once. V gene TRBV5-1 combines with J gene TRBJ1-1; 7 positions match TRBD1. The J segment lost 4 bases and the V segment lost 2 bases, leaving 2 bases of the junction unmatched. In germline, CDR1 is SGHRS, CDR2 YFSETQ. The CDR3 has 13 residues. The CDR3 reads CASSLQGPTEAFF. The CDR3 bases are TGCGCCAGCAGCTTACAGGGGCCCACTGAAGCTTTCTTT.

The chain employs TRBV11-2 and TRBJ1-5; D unclear. This CDR3 comprises 15 residues. CDR1 is SGHAT, CDR2 FQNNGV, per germline. Trimming left V 5 bases short and J 6 bases short, with 17 bases between. CDR3 in amino acids: CASSLGPGGGQPQHF. The CDR3, as DNA: TGTGCCAGCAGCCTCGGACCGGGCGGAGGTCAGCCCCAGCATTTT. Combining the CDR3 with reference TRBV11-2 and TRBJ1-5 gives the whole variable domain EAGVAQSPRYKIIEKRQSVAFWCNPISGHATLYWYQQILGQGPKLLIQFQNNGVVDDSQLPKDRFSAERLKGVDSTLKIQPAKLEDSAVYLCASSLGPGGGQPQHFGDGTRLSIL.

The V and J genes are TRBV19 and TRBJ1-4, with 8 bases matching TRBD1. V lost 4 bases to trimming and J lost 0 bases; unmatched junction nucleotides: 7. CDR1 is LNHDA, CDR2 SQIVND, per germline (reference sequence). The CDR3 sequence is 17 residues long. CDR3 in amino acids: CASSNGQGGTTNEKLFF. In nucleotides, the CDR3 is TGTGCCAGTAGTAATGGACAGGGAGGGACAACTAATGAAAAACTGTTTTTT. The full variable domain, rest sourced from reference TRBV19 and TRBJ1-4, is DGGITQSPKYLFRKEGQNVTLSCEQNLNHDAMYWYRQDPGQGLRLIYYSQIVNDFQKGDIAEGYSVSREKKESFPLTVTSAQKNPTAFYLCASSNGQGGTTNEKLFFGSGTQLSVL.

V usage is TRBV6-1 and J usage is TRBJ1-5; D might be TRBD1 (5 bases). The CDR3 runs to 17 residues. The germline gives CDR1 MNHNS, CDR2 SASEGT. V was pared by 2 bases and J by 0 bases, with 14 bases between. CDR3 region: CASSESPGHYSNQPQHF. Written as DNA, the CDR3 is TGTGCCAGCAGTGAAAGCCCAGGGCATTATAGCAATCAGCCCCAGCATTTT.